This T cell receptor (beta chain) was recorded in a study of control samples from healthy donors and cancer patients. The CDR3 is 15 amino acids. Trimming took 6 bases from V and 3 from J; bases not matched to a gene: 10. The germline V gene has CDR1 DFQATT and CDR2 SNEGSKA (reference sequence). The assay was immunoSEQ multiplex PCR, and TCRdb's table has in-frame clones only and misses some. The sample has around 80,000 clones, more than 70% seen once. Sequencing was done on a sample of blood. V usage is TRBV20-1 and J usage is TRBJ2-7; 11 bases line up with TRBD1. The receptor's source is a woman between 50 and 59 years old in good health. The CDR3 DNA sequence: TGCAGTGCAAGTTATAGGGACAGGGGGAACTACGAGCAGTACTTC. Protein sequence: CSASYRDRGNYEQYF.